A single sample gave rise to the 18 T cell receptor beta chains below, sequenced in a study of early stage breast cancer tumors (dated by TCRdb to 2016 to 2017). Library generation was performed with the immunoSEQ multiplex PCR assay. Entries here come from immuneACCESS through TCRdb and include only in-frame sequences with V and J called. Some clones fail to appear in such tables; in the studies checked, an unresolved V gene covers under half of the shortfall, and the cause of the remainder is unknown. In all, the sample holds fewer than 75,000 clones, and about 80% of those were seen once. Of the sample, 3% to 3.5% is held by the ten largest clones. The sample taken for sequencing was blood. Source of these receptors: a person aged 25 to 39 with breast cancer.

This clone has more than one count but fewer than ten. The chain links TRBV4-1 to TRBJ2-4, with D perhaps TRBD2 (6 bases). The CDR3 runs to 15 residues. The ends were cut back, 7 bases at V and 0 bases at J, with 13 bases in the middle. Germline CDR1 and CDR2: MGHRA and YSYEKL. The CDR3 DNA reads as TGCGCCAGCACCGTACAGGAGGGAGCCAAAAACATTCAGTACTTC. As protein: CASTVQEGAKNIQYF.

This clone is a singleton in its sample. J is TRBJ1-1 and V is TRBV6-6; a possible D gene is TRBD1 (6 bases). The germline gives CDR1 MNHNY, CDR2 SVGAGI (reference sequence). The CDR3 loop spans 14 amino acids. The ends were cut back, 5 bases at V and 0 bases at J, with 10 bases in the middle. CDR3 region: CASSRRTVNTEAFF. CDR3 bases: TGTGCCAGCAGTCGACGGACAGTGAACACTGAAGCTTTCTTT.

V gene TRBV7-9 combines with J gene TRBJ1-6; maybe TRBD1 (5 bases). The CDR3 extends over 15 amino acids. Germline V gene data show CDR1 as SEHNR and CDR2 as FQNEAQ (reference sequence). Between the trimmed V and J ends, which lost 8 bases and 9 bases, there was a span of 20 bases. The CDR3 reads CASRRDGFAGSPLHF. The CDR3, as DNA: TGTGCCAGCCGAAGGGACGGGTTCGCTGGTTCACCCCTCCACTTT.

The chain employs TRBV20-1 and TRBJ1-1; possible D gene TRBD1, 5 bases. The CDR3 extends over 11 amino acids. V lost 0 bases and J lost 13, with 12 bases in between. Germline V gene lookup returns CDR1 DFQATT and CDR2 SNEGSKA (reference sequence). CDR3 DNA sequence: TGCAGTGCTAGAGATTTGACAGATCATTTCTTT. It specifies CSARDLTDHFF.

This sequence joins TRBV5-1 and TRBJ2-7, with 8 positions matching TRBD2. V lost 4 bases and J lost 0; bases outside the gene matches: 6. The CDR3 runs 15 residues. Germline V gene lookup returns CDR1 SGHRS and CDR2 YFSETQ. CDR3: CASSPGLGGSYEQYF. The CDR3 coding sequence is TGCGCCAGCAGCCCGGGACTAGGAGGCTCCTACGAGCAGTACTTC.

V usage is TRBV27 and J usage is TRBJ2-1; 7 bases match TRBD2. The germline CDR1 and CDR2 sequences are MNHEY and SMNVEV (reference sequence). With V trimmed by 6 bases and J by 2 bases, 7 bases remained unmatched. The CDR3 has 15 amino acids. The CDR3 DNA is TGTGCCAGCAGAACGGGGGGAGCCCCCTACAATGAGCAGTTCTTC. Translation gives CASRTGGAPYNEQFF.

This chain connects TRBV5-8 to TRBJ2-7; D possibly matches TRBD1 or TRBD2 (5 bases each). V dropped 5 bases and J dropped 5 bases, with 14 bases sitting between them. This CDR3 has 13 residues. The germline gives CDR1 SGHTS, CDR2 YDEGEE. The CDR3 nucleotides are TGTGCCAGCAGGTATTACCCGGGACACGAGCAGTACTTC. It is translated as CASRYYPGHEQYF.

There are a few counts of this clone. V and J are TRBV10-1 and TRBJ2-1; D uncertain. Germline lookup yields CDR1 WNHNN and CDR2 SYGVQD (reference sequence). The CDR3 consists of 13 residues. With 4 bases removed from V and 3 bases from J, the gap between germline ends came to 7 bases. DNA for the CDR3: TGCGCCAGCAGTGCGACGGACTACAATGAGCAGTTCTTC. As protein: CASSATDYNEQFF.

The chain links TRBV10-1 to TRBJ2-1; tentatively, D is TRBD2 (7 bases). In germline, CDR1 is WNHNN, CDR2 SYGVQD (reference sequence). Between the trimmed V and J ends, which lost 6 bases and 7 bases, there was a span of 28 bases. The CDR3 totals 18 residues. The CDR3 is CASSPLARSSGRGNEQFF. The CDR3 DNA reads TGCGCCAGCAGCCCGTTGGCTCGTTCTTCTGGGAGGGGGAATGAGCAGTTCTTC.

The CDR3 is CASSLDRGRRKAGELFF. The CDR3, as DNA: TGTGCCAGCAGCTTAGATCGGGGGCGCCGTAAGGCCGGGGAGCTGTTTTTT. The chain has TRBV11-3 and TRBJ2-2; D possibly uses TRBD1 or TRBD2 (6 bases each). The CDR3 has 17 residues. V lost 0 bases and J lost 6, with 17 bases in between. Germline V gene lookup returns CDR1 SGHNT and CDR2 YENEEA.

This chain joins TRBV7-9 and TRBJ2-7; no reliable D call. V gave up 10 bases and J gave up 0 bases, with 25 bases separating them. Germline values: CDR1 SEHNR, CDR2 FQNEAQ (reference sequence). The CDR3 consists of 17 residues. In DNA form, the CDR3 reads TGTGCCACATCCCCCCCTCTGGTCGCCCGAAGCTCCTACGAGCAGTACTTC. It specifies CATSPPLVARSSYEQYF.

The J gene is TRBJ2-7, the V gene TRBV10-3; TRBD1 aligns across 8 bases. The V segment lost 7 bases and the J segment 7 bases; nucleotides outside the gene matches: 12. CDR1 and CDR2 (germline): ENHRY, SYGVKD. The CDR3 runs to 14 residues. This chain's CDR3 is CAITPDRAQGEQYF. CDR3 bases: TGTGCCATCACCCCGGACAGGGCCCAGGGGGAGCAGTACTTC.

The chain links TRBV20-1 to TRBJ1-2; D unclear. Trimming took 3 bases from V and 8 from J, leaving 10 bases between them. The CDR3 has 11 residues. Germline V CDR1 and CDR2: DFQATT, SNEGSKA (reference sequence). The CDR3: CSARSGEGYTF. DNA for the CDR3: TGCAGTGCTAGGTCCGGGGAGGGCTACACCTTC.

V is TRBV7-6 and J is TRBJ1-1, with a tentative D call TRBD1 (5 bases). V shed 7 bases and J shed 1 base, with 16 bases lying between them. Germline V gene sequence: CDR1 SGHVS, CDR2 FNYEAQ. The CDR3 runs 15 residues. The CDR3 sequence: CASTYGAQGNTEAFF. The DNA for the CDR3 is TGTGCCAGCACCTACGGGGCTCAGGGGAACACTGAAGCTTTCTTT.

In DNA, the CDR3 is TGTGCCAGCAGTCCTAGGAGCTACGAGCAGTACTTC. Amino acids: CASSPRSYEQYF. The chain employs TRBV6-6 and TRBJ2-7; D not certain. The CDR3 spans 12 residues. In germline, CDR1 is MNHNY, CDR2 SVGAGI (reference sequence). V shed 5 bases and J shed 3 bases, with 8 bases lying between them.

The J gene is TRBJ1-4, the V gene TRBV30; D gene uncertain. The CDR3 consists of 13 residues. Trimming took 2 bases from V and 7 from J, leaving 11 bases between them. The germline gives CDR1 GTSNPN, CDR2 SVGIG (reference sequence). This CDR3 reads CAWSFQVGEKLFF. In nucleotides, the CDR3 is TGTGCCTGGAGTTTCCAGGTGGGTGAAAAACTGTTTTTT.

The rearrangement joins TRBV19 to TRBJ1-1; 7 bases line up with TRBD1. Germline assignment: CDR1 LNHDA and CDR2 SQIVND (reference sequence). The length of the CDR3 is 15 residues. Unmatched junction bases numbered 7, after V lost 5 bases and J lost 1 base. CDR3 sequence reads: CASSPQGSGNTEAFF. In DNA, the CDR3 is TGTGCCAGTAGTCCACAGGGGTCGGGGAACACTGAAGCTTTCTTT.

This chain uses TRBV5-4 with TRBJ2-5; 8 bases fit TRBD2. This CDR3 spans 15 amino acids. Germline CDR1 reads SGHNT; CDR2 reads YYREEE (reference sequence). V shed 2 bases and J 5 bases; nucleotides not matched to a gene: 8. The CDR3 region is CASSFSGGEGETQYF. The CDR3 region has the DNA TGTGCCAGCAGCTTTTCCGGGGGGGAAGGGGAGACCCAGTACTTC. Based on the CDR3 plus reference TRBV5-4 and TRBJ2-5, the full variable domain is ETGVTQSPTHLIKTRGQQVTLRCSSQSGHNTVSWYQQALGQGPQFIFQYYREEENGRGNFPPRFSGLQFPNYSSELNVNALELDDSALYLCASSFSGGEGETQYFGPGTRLLVL.